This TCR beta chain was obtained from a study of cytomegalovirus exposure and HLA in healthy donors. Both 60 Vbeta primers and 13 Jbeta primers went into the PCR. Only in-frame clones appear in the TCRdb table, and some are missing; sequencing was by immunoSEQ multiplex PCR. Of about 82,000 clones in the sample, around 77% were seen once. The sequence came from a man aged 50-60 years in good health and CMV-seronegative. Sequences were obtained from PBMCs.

The CDR3 reads CAWSAKQLNTEAFF. The CDR3 nucleotides read TGTGCCTGGAGTGCAAAACAGTTGAACACTGAAGCTTTCTTT. V and J are TRBV30 and TRBJ1-1; unclear D gene. The CDR3 is 14 amino acids. From germline, CDR1 is GTSNPN and CDR2 SVGIG (reference sequence). The V gene lost 1 base and the J gene lost 0 bases, with 9 bases spanning the gap.